This TCR beta chain was profiled in a study of shared clonotypes between healthy human individuals. Overall study context: Samples came from two female and a few male donors aged 18 to 49.

Every subset had its genomic DNA shared out evenly among several immunoSEQ plates. PCR replicates performed on unsorted PBMC used approximately 310 ng DNA, approximately 30,000 T cell genomes. Only in-frame clones appear in the TCRdb table, and some are missing; sequencing was by immunoSEQ multiplex PCR. The sample yields about 490,000 clones, approximately 79% seen once. This CDR3 region has 13 residues. Germline V lookup: CDR1 GTSNPN, CDR2 SVGIG (reference sequence). Trimming cost V 1 base and J 7 bases; bases outside gene matches: 7. This clone was seen only a few times. The sample holds other DNA sequences that translate to the same CDR3. It was around 91 million PBMCs that unsorted samples used for genomic DNA.

The specimen sequenced was PBMCs. The chain joins TRBV30 to TRBJ2-7; 7 nucleotides align to TRBD1. The sequence came from a woman aged 40-49 years in good health. Some clones in this sample may be carry-over from other donors' samples. The CDR3 coding sequence is TGTGCCTGGAGTGGGACAGGACCTAAGGAGCAGTACTTC. The encoded protein is CAWSGTGPKEQYF.